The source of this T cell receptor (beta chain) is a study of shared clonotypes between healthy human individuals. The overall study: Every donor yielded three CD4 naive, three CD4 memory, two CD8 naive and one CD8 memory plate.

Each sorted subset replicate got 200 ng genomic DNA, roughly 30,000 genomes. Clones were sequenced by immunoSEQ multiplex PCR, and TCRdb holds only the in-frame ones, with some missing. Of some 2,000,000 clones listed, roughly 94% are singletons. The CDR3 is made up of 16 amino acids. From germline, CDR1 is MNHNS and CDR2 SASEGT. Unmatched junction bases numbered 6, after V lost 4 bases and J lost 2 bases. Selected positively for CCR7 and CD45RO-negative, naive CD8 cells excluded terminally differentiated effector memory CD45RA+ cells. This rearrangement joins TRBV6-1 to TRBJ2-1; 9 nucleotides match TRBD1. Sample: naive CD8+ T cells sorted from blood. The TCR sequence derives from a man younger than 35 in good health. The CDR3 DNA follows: TGTGCCAGCAGTGCCCTAACAGGGGGCACCTACAATGAGCAGTTCTTC. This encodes CASSALTGGTYNEQFF.